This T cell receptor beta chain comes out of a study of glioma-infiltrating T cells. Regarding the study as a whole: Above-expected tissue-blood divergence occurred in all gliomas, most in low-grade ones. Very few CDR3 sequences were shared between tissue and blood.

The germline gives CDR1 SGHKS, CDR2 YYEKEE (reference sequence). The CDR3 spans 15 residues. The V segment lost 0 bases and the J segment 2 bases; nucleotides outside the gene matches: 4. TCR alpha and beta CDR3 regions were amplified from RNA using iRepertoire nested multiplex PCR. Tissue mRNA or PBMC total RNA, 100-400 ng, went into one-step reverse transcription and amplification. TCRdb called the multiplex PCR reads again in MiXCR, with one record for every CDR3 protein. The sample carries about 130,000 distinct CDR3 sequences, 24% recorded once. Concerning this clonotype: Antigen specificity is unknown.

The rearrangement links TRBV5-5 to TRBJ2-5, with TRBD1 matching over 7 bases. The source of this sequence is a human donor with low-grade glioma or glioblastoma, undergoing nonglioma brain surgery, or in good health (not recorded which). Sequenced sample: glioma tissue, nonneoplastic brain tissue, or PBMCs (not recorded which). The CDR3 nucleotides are TGTGCCAGCAGCTTGGGGCCGGGACAGCAAGAGACCCAGTACTTC. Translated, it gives CASSLGPGQQETQYF. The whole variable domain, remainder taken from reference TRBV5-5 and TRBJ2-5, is DAGVTQSPTHLIKTRGQQVTLRCSPISGHKSVSWYQQVLGQGPQFIFQYYEKEERGRGNFPDRFSARQFPNYSSELNVNALLLGDSALYLCASSLGPGQQETQYFGPGTRLLVL.